These 3 T cell receptor beta chains originate from one sample sequenced in a study of blood T cell repertoires in COVID-19. Generated by immunoSEQ multiplex PCR, the TCRdb table keeps only in-frame clones and is missing some. The top ten hold over 9% of the sample, which has 310,000 or so clones, about nine tenths seen once. Sequenced sample: peripheral blood. The receptor source for this set is a young woman with COVID-19, enrolled during active disease.

This CDR3 reads CASSQHPQGYEQYF. In nucleotides, the CDR3 is TGCGCCAGCAGCCAACACCCCCAGGGGTACGAGCAGTACTTC. The chain carries TRBV4-1 and TRBJ2-7; the D gene is possibly TRBD1 (6 bases). The CDR3 extends over 14 amino acids. Trimming left V 2 bases short and J 4 bases short, with 12 bases between. Germline loops: CDR1 MGHRA, CDR2 YSYEKL.

V and J are TRBV7-8 and TRBJ2-2; 8 bases align to TRBD2. There are 13 residues in the CDR3. Germline V gene lookup returns CDR1 SGHVS and CDR2 FQNEAQ. The J segment lost 6 bases and the V segment lost 5 bases, leaving 2 bases of the junction unmatched. This chain's CDR3 is CASSPGGAGELFF. As DNA, the CDR3 is TGTGCCAGCAGCCCGGGAGGGGCCGGGGAGCTGTTTTTT.

The chain joins TRBV7-3 to TRBJ2-1; TRBD2 matches at 7 bases. Germline assignment: CDR1 SGHTA and CDR2 FQGTGA. The CDR3 length is 17 residues. Trimming at V came to 4 bases and at J to 2 bases, leaving 11 bases not matched to a gene. The CDR3 reads CASSSQGGEGTYNEQFF. Here the CDR3 DNA reads TGTGCCAGCAGCTCCCAAGGCGGGGAGGGGACCTACAATGAGCAGTTCTTC.